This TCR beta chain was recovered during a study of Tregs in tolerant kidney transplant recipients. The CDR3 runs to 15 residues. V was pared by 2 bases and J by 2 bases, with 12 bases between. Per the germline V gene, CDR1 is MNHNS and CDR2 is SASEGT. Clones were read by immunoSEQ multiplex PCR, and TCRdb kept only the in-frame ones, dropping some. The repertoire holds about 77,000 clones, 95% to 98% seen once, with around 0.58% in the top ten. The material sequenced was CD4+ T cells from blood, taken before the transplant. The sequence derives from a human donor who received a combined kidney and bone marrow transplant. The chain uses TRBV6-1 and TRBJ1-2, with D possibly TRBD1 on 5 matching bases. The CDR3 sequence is CASSEIARANYGYTF. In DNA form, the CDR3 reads TGTGCCAGCAGTGAAATTGCCAGGGCGAACTATGGCTACACCTTC.